The sequence of this T cell receptor beta chain was determined in a study of CD8 T cells in Susac syndrome. Germline CDR1 reads SGHRS; CDR2 reads YFSETQ. CDR3 size: 13 residues. Between the trimmed V and J ends, which lost 4 bases and 2 bases, there was a span of 10 bases. Reverse transcription of roughly 0.45 to 1 ug RNA was carried out with random hexamers. TCRdb called the immunoSEQ multiplex PCR reads again in MiXCR, with one record for every CDR3 protein. The profile shows 90,000 or so distinct CDR3 sequences, approximately 92% of them singletons. Sequencing used CD8+ T cells from PBMCs. The chain recombines TRBV5-1 with TRBJ2-7; tentatively, D is TRBD1 (5 bases). The receptor comes from a human donor in good health. The CDR3 protein is CASSLSRAYEQYF. Here the CDR3 DNA reads TGCGCCAGCAGCCTCTCCAGGGCCTACGAGCAGTACTTC.